Each of the 6 T cell receptor beta chains below was sequenced from the same sample in a study of cytomegalovirus exposure and HLA in healthy donors. This PCR relied on a set of 60 Vbeta primers and 13 Jbeta primers. The table came from immunoSEQ multiplex PCR; TCRdb's copy has only in-frame clones and leaves some out. The sample carries 95,000 to 150,000 clones, approximately 80% recorded once. Sequencing input: PBMCs. The receptors were gathered from a female donor in good health and CMV-seropositive.

The chain recombines TRBV28 with TRBJ2-7; 8 bases are a match to TRBD1. After removal of 6 bases from V and 2 bases from J, the junction contained 6 bases not matched to a gene. Germline V gene sequence: CDR1 MDHEN, CDR2 SYDVKM. The CDR3 is 14 amino acids. CDR3 amino acids: CASSQAGGAYEQYF. CDR3 DNA: TGTGCCAGCAGCCAGGCAGGGGGCGCCTACGAGCAGTACTTC.

The chain combines TRBV7-2 with TRBJ2-3; 9 bases match TRBD2. The CDR3 totals 16 residues. V lost 2 bases and J lost 4; bases outside the gene matches: 7. The germline V gene encodes CDR1 SGHTA and CDR2 FQGNSA. The CDR3 protein is CASSLLGLATPDTQYF. CDR3 bases: TGTGCCAGCAGCTTACTAGGACTAGCGACCCCAGATACGCAGTATTTT.

The chain uses TRBV5-4 and TRBJ1-1; perhaps TRBD1 as D (6 bases). Germline-derived CDR1 and CDR2 are SGHNT and YYREEE (reference sequence). With 4 bases removed from V and 5 bases from J, the gap between germline ends came to 18 bases. The CDR3 contains 15 residues. The CDR3 DNA reads TGTGCCAGCAGCGCGCAATTTCAGGGGTTAACTGAAGCTTTCTTT. This encodes CASSAQFQGLTEAFF.

The rearrangement uses TRBV27 and TRBJ2-2; the D gene is possibly TRBD2 (5 bases). CDR3 size: 15 residues. V was shortened by 0 bases and J by 4 bases, with 9 bases between the two germline ends. The V gene's germline CDR1 is MNHEY and CDR2 SMNVEV (reference sequence). Here the CDR3 reads CASSLSGALTGELFF. CDR3 in DNA: TGTGCCAGCAGTTTATCGGGAGCACTCACCGGGGAGCTGTTTTTT.

CDR3 residues: CASSQSGSANYGYTF. CDR3 sequence (DNA): TGCGCCAGCAGCCAATCAGGATCCGCTAACTATGGCTACACCTTC. This chain connects TRBV4-3 to TRBJ1-2; no reliable D call. Germline V gene data show CDR1 as LGHNA and CDR2 as YSLEER. V lost 2 bases to trimming and J lost 0 bases, with 10 bases between them. This CDR3 contains 15 residues.

V is TRBV11-2 and J is TRBJ1-3; TRBD1 agrees at 9 bases. The CDR3 has 15 residues. The V gene end was trimmed by 2 bases and the J gene end by 3 bases; junction bases not matched to a gene: 2. CDR1 is SGHAT, CDR2 FQNNGV, per germline. The DNA for the CDR3 is TGTGCCAGCAGCTTAACAGGGGGCTTTGGAAACACCATATATTTT. This gives the protein CASSLTGGFGNTIYF.